This T cell receptor beta chain emerged from a study of T cell responses to AZD1222 COVID-19 vaccine. Study-level points and caveats: Baseline testing showed seropositivity in only a handful of AZD1222 recipients. Among vaccine-associated CD4 TCRs, coverage spanned spike, with dominance at 160-218 and 743-854. The breadth and depth of Spike-specific TCRs increased once two AZD1222 doses had been given.

Germline V gene data show CDR1 as SGHNT and CDR2 as YYREEE (reference sequence). Trimming shortened V by 4 bases and J by 1 base, and 11 bases separated the two germline ends. This CDR3 comprises 14 residues. As regards this clone: What it recognizes is unknown.

Assay used: immunoSEQ multiplex PCR; TCRdb lists only in-frame clones, some missing. The table includes around 130,000 clones, 89% detected once. Doses given second, at about 4 or about 12 weeks, were pooled. The receptor was isolated from an adult who received the AZD1222 COVID-19 vaccine. V and J are TRBV5-4 and TRBJ1-1; D is undetermined. The specimen comprised peripheral blood, sampled 28 days after the second AZD1222 dose. The CDR3 DNA is TGTGCCAGCAGCCCCTCGGGGAAGAACACTGAAGCTTTCTTT. Its protein is CASSPSGKNTEAFF.